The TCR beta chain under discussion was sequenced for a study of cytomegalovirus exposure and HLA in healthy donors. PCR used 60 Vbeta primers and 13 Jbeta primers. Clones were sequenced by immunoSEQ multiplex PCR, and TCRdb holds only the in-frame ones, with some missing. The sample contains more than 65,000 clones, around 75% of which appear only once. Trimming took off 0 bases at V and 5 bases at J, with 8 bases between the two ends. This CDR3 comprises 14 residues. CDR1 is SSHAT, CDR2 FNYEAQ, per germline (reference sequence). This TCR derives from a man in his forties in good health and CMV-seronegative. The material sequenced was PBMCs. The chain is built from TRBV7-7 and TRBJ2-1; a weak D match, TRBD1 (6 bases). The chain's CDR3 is CASSLAPGDNEQFF. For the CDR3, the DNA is TGTGCCAGCAGCTTAGCCCCAGGGGACAATGAGCAGTTCTTC.